This TCR beta chain was identified in a study of cytomegalovirus exposure and HLA in healthy donors. The CDR3 is made up of 16 amino acids. PCR used 60 Vbeta primers and 13 Jbeta primers. Data came from immunoSEQ multiplex PCR; TCRdb stores just in-frame clones and leaves some out. The sample holds 100,000 to 150,000 clones, about three quarters seen once. The source is a man between 40 and 49 years old in good health and CMV-seropositive. The V gene is TRBV12-2, the J gene TRBJ2-5; TRBD1 is the table's D call and was not checked against the DNA. TRBV12-2 is termed a pseudogene. The sequenced sample was PBMCs. The CDR3 DNA is TGTGCAAGTCGCTTCAGGACCGGGACAGGGGGAGAGACCCAGTACTTC. Amino acid sequence: CASRFRTGTGGETQYF.